Below, 32 T cell receptor beta chains from the same sample are listed, as sequenced in a study of molecular identifiers for immune sequencing clone quantification. Using its own MiXCR run on the PCR reads, TCRdb lists one record per CDR3 protein. This table has about half a million distinct CDR3 sequences, 20% to 25% appearing once. The specimen was naive CD8+ T cells from blood, with Jurkat cell RNA spiked in. Subset given: FACS-sorted CD8+CD4-CCR7+CD45RA+ naive T cells. All receptors derive from a human donor in good health. Some libraries in this study had Jurkat cell RNA spiked in.

This clonotype was observed at least ten times. This chain joins TRBV27 and TRBJ2-7; D gene ambiguous. Trimming shortened V by 0 bases and J by 2 bases, and 8 bases separated the two germline ends. The germline V gene encodes CDR1 MNHEY and CDR2 SMNVEV (reference sequence). The CDR3 consists of 14 residues. CDR3 in DNA: TGTGCCAGCAGTTTATCAGTCGAACCCTACGAGCAGTACTTC. It codes for CASSLSVEPYEQYF.

This clonotype was observed many times. V is TRBV11-2 and J is TRBJ2-2; D is unclear. This CDR3 region has 15 residues. CDR1 is SGHAT and CDR2 is FQNNGV in the germline V gene. V lost 1 base and J lost 6, with 12 bases in between. The CDR3 DNA sequence: TGTGCCAGCAGCTTAGGCCCCGGCAGGCCCGGGGAGCTGTTTTTT. Translating gives CASSLGPGRPGELFF.

This clonotype has only a few counts. The chain combines TRBV4-3 with TRBJ2-1; TRBD2 agrees at 8 bases. The CDR3 length is 14 residues. The germline CDR1 and CDR2 sequences are LGHNA and YSLEER. Trimming removed 4 bases from V and 6 bases from J; junction bases left unmatched: 5. The CDR3 DNA reads TGCGCCAGCAGCCCTCGGACTAGCTCCAATGAGCAGTTCTTC. Protein sequence: CASSPRTSSNEQFF.

The sample holds a few counts of this clonotype. This chain joins TRBV7-9 and TRBJ1-3; D is unresolved. The germline V gene has CDR1 SEHNR and CDR2 FQNEAQ (reference sequence). V was pared by 7 bases and J by 5 bases, with 9 bases between. The length of the CDR3 is 12 residues. As DNA, the CDR3 is TGTGCCAGCAACACCGGGCGAAACACCATATATTTT. Translating it yields CASNTGRNTIYF.

The V call is TRBV4-2, the J call TRBJ2-5; D is possibly TRBD1 (5 bases). CDR3 length equals 14 residues. The germline V and J ends were trimmed by 1 base and 5 bases, with 11 bases remaining between them. Germline V gene lookup returns CDR1 LGHNA and CDR2 YNFKEQ. The CDR3 loop reads CASSQGQLGETQYF. In nucleotides, the CDR3 is TGTGCCAGCAGCCAAGGACAGTTGGGCGAGACCCAGTACTTC.

This clonotype was found many times. The V and J genes are TRBV4-1 and TRBJ1-4; D is ambiguous. Germline values: CDR1 MGHRA, CDR2 YSYEKL. CDR3 length: 13 residues. Trimming left V 2 bases short and J 5 bases short, with 6 bases between. The CDR3 DNA reads as TGCGCCAGCAGCCAACCTGAGAATGAAAAACTGTTTTTT. It specifies CASSQPENEKLFF.

Worth noting for this clonotype: A much larger clone differs from this one at a single base, so this may be a read error. The chain combines TRBV20-1 with TRBJ1-1, with D possibly TRBD1 on 5 matching bases. CDR1 and CDR2 (germline): DFQATT, SNEGSKA (reference sequence). The CDR3 consists of 12 residues. Here the CDR3 reads CSTRDQGAEAFF. The DNA for the CDR3 is TGCAGTACTAGAGATCAAGGGGCAGAAGCTTTCTTT.

This clonotype was recorded at least ten times. The chain carries TRBV7-9 and TRBJ2-3; 12 nucleotides line up with TRBD2. The CDR3 covers 16 residues. V lost 5 bases and J lost 11; bases outside the gene matches: 14. CDR1 and CDR2 from the germline V gene are SEHNR and FQNEAQ (reference sequence). Here the CDR3 reads CASSPPSGRAVLKQYF. As DNA, the CDR3 is TGTGCCAGCAGCCCACCTAGCGGGAGGGCCGTGCTGAAGCAGTATTTT.

This chain uses TRBV19 with TRBJ2-7; no clear D gene. CDR1 and CDR2 (germline): LNHDA, SQIVND (reference sequence). Trimming removed 6 bases from V and 3 bases from J, with 12 bases in between. This CDR3 has 13 amino acids. The CDR3 DNA sequence: TGTGCCAGTAGCTCAGCTCTACTCTACGAGCAGTACTTC. This encodes CASSSALLYEQYF.

This clonotype was recorded once. A far larger clone differs by one base, so this is likely a read error. V gene TRBV5-1 combines with J gene TRBJ1-1; 8 positions agree with TRBD1. From germline, CDR1 is SGHRS and CDR2 YFSETQ. This CDR3 comprises 13 residues. The ends lost 3 bases at V and 4 bases at J; junction bases unmatched: 2. As DNA, the CDR3 is TGCGCCAGCAGCTGGACAGGGCGCACTGAAGCTTTCTTT. It is translated as CASSWTGRTEAFF.

The V gene is TRBV7-9, the J gene TRBJ1-5, with 7 bases fitting TRBD1. The CDR3 totals 17 residues. In germline, CDR1 is SEHNR, CDR2 FQNEAQ (reference sequence). The ends lost 1 base at V and 0 bases at J; junction bases unmatched: 6. CDR3 nucleotide sequence: TGTGCCAGCAGCTTAGTCGGGACAGAGTATAGCAATCAGCCCCAGCATTTT. This sequence encodes CASSLVGTEYSNQPQHF.

This clonotype was seen only a few times. The chain combines TRBV4-2 with TRBJ2-1, with 10 bases identical to TRBD2. V dropped 4 bases and J dropped 8; count of bases not matched to a gene: 8. The CDR3 consists of 15 residues. Germline V lookup: CDR1 LGHNA, CDR2 YNFKEQ. In nucleotides, the CDR3 is TGTGCCAGCAGCCTAGCACTAGCGGGACCCGATGAGCAGTTCTTC. Amino acid sequence: CASSLALAGPDEQFF.

This clonotype was counted only a few times. This chain uses TRBV29-1 with TRBJ2-7, with TRBD2 matching 7 bases. The CDR3 loop spans 13 amino acids. CDR1 and CDR2 from the germline V gene are SQVTM and ANQGSEA. V gave up 0 bases and J gave up 5 bases; unmatched junction bases: 4. In DNA form, the CDR3 reads TGCAGCGTTGAAGATCAGGGAGGGAACGAGCAGTACTTC. Its protein is CSVEDQGGNEQYF.

The chain combines TRBV7-9 with TRBJ2-1, with 8 bases fitting TRBD2. The junction had 4 bases not matched to a gene; V was cut back by 2 bases and J by 4 bases. CDR3 length: 15 amino acids. Germline lookup yields CDR1 SEHNR and CDR2 FQNEAQ (reference sequence). Here the CDR3 DNA reads TGTGCCAGCAGCTTAACTAGCGGAGAATACAATGAGCAGTTCTTC. Its protein is CASSLTSGEYNEQFF.

The chain couples TRBV27 to TRBJ1-2; 9 nucleotides line up with TRBD1. The V gene's germline CDR1 is MNHEY and CDR2 SMNVEV (reference sequence). J lost 0 bases, V lost 2 bases, and 7 bases had no gene match. There are 17 residues in the CDR3. This CDR3 reads CASSLTGQGPSNYGYTF. The CDR3 DNA reads TGTGCCAGCAGTTTAACGGGACAGGGCCCATCTAACTATGGCTACACCTTC.

About this clonotype itself: A much more abundant neighbour one base away suggests this may be a read error. The rearrangement links TRBV30 to TRBJ1-1; the D is unclear. CDR1 is GTSNPN and CDR2 is SVGIG in the germline V gene (reference sequence). The CDR3 runs to 13 residues. CDR3 region: CSWSVVENTEAFF. DNA for the CDR3: TGTTCCTGGAGTGTAGTAGAGAACACTGAAGCTTTCTTT.

The rearrangement uses TRBV25-1 and TRBJ2-7; 9 nucleotides match TRBD2. Per the germline V gene, CDR1 is MGHDK and CDR2 is SYGVNS. This CDR3 comprises 15 residues. Trimming at V came to 2 bases and at J to 7 bases, leaving 9 bases not matched to a gene. The CDR3 nucleotides read TGTGCCAGCAGTGAAGGAGTAGCGGGAGTAGGTGAGCAGTACTTC. Residues: CASSEGVAGVGEQYF.

This clonotype was seen repeatedly, ten times or more. The chain recombines TRBV7-6 with TRBJ1-1; 11 nucleotides align to TRBD1. Trimming at V came to 1 base and at J to 4 bases, leaving 5 bases not matched to a gene. The CDR3 has 16 amino acids. Germline CDR1 and CDR2: SGHVS and FNYEAQ. The CDR3 loop is CASSLGAGQGATEAFF. In nucleotides, the CDR3 is TGTGCCAGCAGCTTAGGCGCAGGACAGGGGGCCACTGAAGCTTTCTTT.

This clonotype was found a few times. One end of the junction does not line up with germline, which may come from a read error. The V gene is TRBV7-9, the J gene TRBJ2-7; D possibly corresponds to TRBD2 (6 bases). Germline CDR1 is SEHNR and CDR2 is FQNEAQ (reference sequence). The CDR3 spans 14 residues. DNA of the CDR3: TGTGCCAGCGTGGACGGGGCGCGGGGCTACGAGCAGCACTTC. Translated: CASVDGARGYEQHF. The full variable domain, its missing parts supplied by reference TRBV7-9 and TRBJ2-7, is DTGVSQNPRHKITKRGQNVTFRCDPISEHNRLYWYRQTLGQGPEFLTYFQNEAQLEKSRLLSDRFSAERPKGSFSTLEIQRTEQGDSAMYLCASVDGARGYEQHFGPGTRLTVT.

This clonotype showed up many times. CDR3 sequence: CASSPGATTEAFF. The DNA for the CDR3 is TGTGCCAGCAGCCCCGGGGCTACGACTGAAGCTTTCTTT. This sequence joins TRBV6-5 and TRBJ1-1; perhaps TRBD1 as D (5 bases). V lost 6 bases and J 5 bases, leaving 13 bases between the germline ends. This CDR3 is 13 amino acids long. Germline V gene sequence: CDR1 MNHEY, CDR2 SVGAGI.

This clonotype was detected many times. This chain connects TRBV29-1 to TRBJ2-7, with D possibly called TRBD1 or TRBD2 (5 bases each). CDR1 and CDR2 (germline): SQVTM, ANQGSEA. There are 14 residues in the CDR3. V was clipped by 6 bases and J by 0 bases, with 15 bases between them. DNA of the CDR3: TGCAGCGTGACCGGGACGGAGAGCTCCTACGAGCAGTACTTC. Its translation is CSVTGTESSYEQYF.

This clonotype was detected many times. The chain combines TRBV5-1 with TRBJ2-7, with D unresolved. CDR1 and CDR2 from the germline V gene are SGHRS and YFSETQ. This CDR3 comprises 15 residues. Trimming shortened V by 3 bases and J by 5 bases, and 18 bases separated the two germline ends. Written as DNA, the CDR3 is TGCGCCAGCAGCTCGGACGGCAGCCGAAAGGACGAGCAGTACTTC. Translating it yields CASSSDGSRKDEQYF.

In this sample, this clonotype turned up many times. The V gene is TRBV6-5, the J gene TRBJ2-7; 10 positions agree with TRBD1. Germline lookup yields CDR1 MNHEY and CDR2 SVGAGI. The CDR3 has 14 amino acids. With V trimmed by 4 bases and J by 5 bases, 5 bases remained unmatched. CDR3 nucleotides: TGTGCCAGCAGTTCCGGACAGGGGGACCACGAGCAGTACTTC. It translates to CASSSGQGDHEQYF.

Note on this clonotype: With a much larger clone just one base away, this may be a read error. The CDR3 coding sequence is TGCGCCAGCAGCGAGGACAGGTGTGGTGATTCACCCCTCCACTTT. Translated: CASSEDRCGDSPLHF. The rearrangement links TRBV5-1 to TRBJ1-6; 7 positions agree with TRBD1. The ends lost 4 bases at V and 8 bases at J; junction bases unmatched: 9. The CDR3 loop spans 15 amino acids. The germline CDR1 and CDR2 sequences are SGHRS and YFSETQ.

In the case of this clonotype: Given a much more abundant clone one base away, this may be a read error. The rearrangement joins TRBV4-3 to TRBJ2-7; possible D gene TRBD2, 5 bases. The CDR3 loop spans 13 amino acids. Per germline, CDR1 LGHNA and CDR2 YSLEER. The CDR3 DNA reads TGCACCAGCAGCCAAGGACTGATCTACGAGCAGTACTTC. Protein: CTSSQGLIYEQYF.

This clonotype was detected many times. The chain carries TRBV5-1 and TRBJ1-5; D is unclear. Between the trimmed V and J ends, which lost 1 base and 6 bases, there was a span of 8 bases. The CDR3 consists of 13 residues. Per germline, CDR1 SGHRS and CDR2 YFSETQ. CDR3: CASSLKRGQPQHF. CDR3 DNA: TGCGCCAGCAGCTTGAAACGGGGTCAGCCCCAGCATTTT.

The chain uses TRBV27 and TRBJ2-7; no clear D gene. The CDR3 is 14 amino acids. Trimming took off 6 bases at V and 6 bases at J, with 18 bases between the two ends. The germline CDR1 and CDR2 sequences are MNHEY and SMNVEV (reference sequence). The CDR3 is CASRPGSLMAEQYF. CDR3 nucleotides: TGTGCCAGCAGACCCGGGTCCCTGATGGCCGAGCAGTACTTC.

This clonotype was seen a few times. The V gene is TRBV12-3 or TRBV12-4, the J gene TRBJ2-2; TRBD1 agrees at 7 bases. The CDR3 covers 16 residues. The J segment lost 6 bases and the V segment lost 4 bases, leaving 11 bases of the junction unmatched. The CDR3 bases are TGTGCCAGCAGTTCTTTGACAGGGTTAAATCCCGGGGAGCTGTTTTTT. This sequence encodes CASSSLTGLNPGELFF.

This clonotype was seen a few times. The chain is built from TRBV12-3 or TRBV12-4 and TRBJ1-4; 8 positions match TRBD1. There are 14 residues in the CDR3. Trimming at V came to 3 bases and at J to 7 bases, leaving 4 bases not matched to a gene. Written as DNA, the CDR3 is TGTGCCAGCAGTTTCCAGGGGGCTAGTGAAAAACTGTTTTTT. Amino acid sequence: CASSFQGASEKLFF.

In this sample, this clonotype turned up many times. This rearrangement joins TRBV5-1 to TRBJ2-3; 11 bases agree with TRBD2. Germline loops: CDR1 SGHRS, CDR2 YFSETQ. V trimming: 6 bases; J trimming: 0 bases; junction bases outside the gene matches: 9. The length of the CDR3 is 17 residues. CDR3: CASTVTSGGTSTDTQYF. CDR3 sequence (DNA): TGCGCCAGCACGGTAACTAGCGGGGGAACTAGCACAGATACGCAGTATTTT.

This clonotype has more than one count but fewer than ten. This chain uses TRBV4-3 with TRBJ2-5; D uncertain. The germline gives CDR1 LGHNA, CDR2 YSLEER. This CDR3 region has 15 residues. V lost 0 bases and J 2 bases, leaving 10 bases between the germline ends. In DNA, the CDR3 is TGCGCCAGCAGCCAAGATCATAGGTGGCAAGAGACCCAGTACTTC. This sequence encodes CASSQDHRWQETQYF.

This clonotype was seen only a few times. The gene calls are TRBV4-3 and TRBJ2-7, with D perhaps matching TRBD1 (6 bases). CDR1 and CDR2 (germline): LGHNA, YSLEER. This CDR3 is built from 15 residues. With 0 bases removed from V and 4 bases from J, the gap between germline ends came to 13 bases. The CDR3 is CASSQDPDSVYEQYF. The CDR3 bases are TGCGCCAGCAGCCAAGACCCGGACAGCGTTTACGAGCAGTACTTC.